The 18 T cell receptor beta chains given below trace back to one sample, sequenced in a study of T cells in localized non-small cell lung cancer. Sequenced by immunoSEQ multiplex PCR; TCRdb stores in-frame clones only, minus some. The sample includes approximately 81,000 clones, approximately 90% of them seen just once. The sequencing here drew on peripheral blood, taken before any cancer treatment. These receptors were taken from a woman between 40 and 69 years old with stage I squamous cell lung carcinoma.

The chain couples TRBV18 to TRBJ1-2, with TRBD1 as a possible D gene (6 bases). CDR1 is KGHSH, CDR2 LQKENI, per germline. The CDR3 sequence is 13 residues long. Trimming shortened V by 3 bases and J by 6 bases, and 11 bases separated the two germline ends. The DNA for the CDR3 is TGTGCCAGCTCACCGGACAGTCTCAATGGCTACACCTTC. Translated: CASSPDSLNGYTF.

This chain links TRBV5-1 with TRBJ2-6; D remains ambiguous. Trimming removed 2 bases at V and 4 bases at J, with 10 bases between. There are 15 residues in the CDR3. Germline V gives CDR1 SGHRS, CDR2 YFSETQ. CDR3 sequence (DNA): TGCGCCAGCAGCTTACAGTCTTCCGGGGCCAACGTCCTGACTTTC. Protein: CASSLQSSGANVLTF.

This clone was seen more than once but under ten times. The genes are TRBV10-2 and TRBJ1-3, with D unclear. V was cut by 6 bases and J by 6 bases, with 9 bases left in between. Germline V lookup: CDR1 WSHSY, CDR2 SAAADI. The CDR3 runs 12 residues. The CDR3 sequence is CASRDGPNTIYF. The CDR3 nucleotides read TGCGCCAGCAGGGACGGACCAAACACCATATATTTT.

This chain links TRBV30 with TRBJ1-2; D may be TRBD1 (5 bases). This CDR3 contains 13 residues. Germline V gives CDR1 GTSNPN, CDR2 SVGIG (reference sequence). Trimming pared 3 bases from V and 6 bases from J, leaving 14 bases between. The CDR3 spells CAWSALSGDGYTF. CDR3 sequence (DNA): TGTGCCTGGAGCGCTTTGTCGGGGGATGGCTACACCTTC. The full variable domain, with the rest looked up from reference TRBV30 and TRBJ1-2, is SQTIHQWPATLVQPVGSPLSLECTVEGTSNPNLYWYRQAAGRGLQLLFYSVGIGQISSEVPQNLSASRPQDRQFILSSKKLLLSDSGFYLCAWSALSGDGYTFGSGTRLTVV.

The chain joins TRBV29-1 to TRBJ2-7, with TRBD2 matching over 8 bases. This CDR3 has 14 residues. The germline gives CDR1 SQVTM, CDR2 ANQGSEA. The junction had 8 bases not matched to a gene; V was cut back by 4 bases and J by 3 bases. In DNA, the CDR3 is TGCAGCGTTGCGTCGGCGGGGGGTATCTACGAGCAGTACTTC. It is translated as CSVASAGGIYEQYF.

The rearrangement links TRBV7-6 to TRBJ1-3; tentative D call: TRBD1 (5 bases). V dropped 6 bases and J dropped 1 base, with 16 bases sitting between them. CDR1 and CDR2 (germline): SGHVS, FNYEAQ. CDR3 size: 16 residues. The CDR3 sequence is CASSLGVLSSGNTIYF. In nucleotides, the CDR3 is TGTGCCAGCAGTTTGGGGGTGTTAAGTTCTGGAAACACCATATATTTT.

This clone was seen a handful of times. The chain combines TRBV5-1 with TRBJ2-3; D assignment may be TRBD1 or TRBD2 (5 bases each). The CDR3 runs to 16 residues. Germline CDR1 SGHRS, CDR2 YFSETQ. Trimming took 3 bases from V and 5 from J, leaving 19 bases between them. The CDR3 reads CASSWGGQAFGDTQYF. The CDR3 DNA follows: TGCGCCAGCAGCTGGGGCGGGCAGGCCTTCGGAGATACGCAGTATTTT. Full variable domain (remainder filled in from reference TRBV5-1 and TRBJ2-3): KAGVTQTPRYLIKTRGQQVTLSCSPISGHRSVSWYQQTPGQGLQFLFEYFSETQRNKGNFPGRFSGRQFSNSRSEMNVSTLELGDSALYLCASSWGGQAFGDTQYFGPGTRLTVL.

The chain is built from TRBV6-1 and TRBJ1-2; 9 bases map to TRBD1. Trimming took 4 bases from V and 8 from J; bases not matched to a gene: 8. Germline CDR1 MNHNS, CDR2 SASEGT. The CDR3 spans 14 residues. The CDR3 nucleotides read TGTGCCAGCAGTGGATTTGGGACAGGGAAAGGCTACACCTTC. It codes for CASSGFGTGKGYTF.

This rearrangement joins TRBV5-1 to TRBJ1-4; D perhaps matches TRBD1 (5 bases). In germline, CDR1 is SGHRS, CDR2 YFSETQ. CDR3 length: 15 residues. Trimming shortened V by 3 bases and J by 0 bases, and 9 bases separated the two germline ends. CDR3 coding DNA: TGCGCCAGCAGCTCCAGGGACCCAACTAATGAAAAACTGTTTTTT. It encodes CASSSRDPTNEKLFF.

V usage is TRBV15 and J usage is TRBJ1-2; D gene ambiguous. CDR1 is LNHNV, CDR2 YYDKDF, per germline (reference sequence). The length of the CDR3 is 14 residues. V was clipped by 0 bases and J by 2 bases, with 7 bases between them. CDR3 region: CATSRDPINYGYTF. The CDR3 DNA follows: TGTGCCACCAGCAGAGATCCAATAAACTATGGCTACACCTTC. The whole variable domain, remainder taken from reference TRBV15 and TRBJ1-2, is DAMVIQNPRYQVTQFGKPVTLSCSQTLNHNVMYWYQQKSSQAPKLLFHYYDKDFNNEADTPDNFQSRRPNTSFCFLDIRSPGLGDTAMYLCATSRDPINYGYTFGSGTRLTVV.

This chain joins TRBV9 and TRBJ1-2; a weak D match, TRBD1 (5 bases). The CDR3 length is 17 residues. CDR1 is SGDLS, CDR2 YYNGEE, per germline. Trimming removed 0 bases from V and 8 bases from J, with 23 bases in between. The CDR3 nucleotides read TGTGCCAGCAGCGTAGAAGGCCTTCTGGGGCGTCTCCGCGGCTACACCTTC. Protein sequence: CASSVEGLLGRLRGYTF.

The chain has TRBV5-1 and TRBJ2-7; the match to TRBD1 covers 10 bases. Germline V CDR1 and CDR2: SGHRS, YFSETQ. Germline trimming cut 4 bases from V and 5 bases from J; bases unmatched to any gene: 12. This CDR3 is 16 amino acids long. For the CDR3, the DNA is TGCGCCAGCAGCCCGGGGAGGGGACAGGGGATAAACGAGCAGTACTTC. It translates to CASSPGRGQGINEQYF. The variable domain in full, with the rest retrieved from reference TRBV5-1 and TRBJ2-7, is KAGVTQTPRYLIKTRGQQVTLSCSPISGHRSVSWYQQTPGQGLQFLFEYFSETQRNKGNFPGRFSGRQFSNSRSEMNVSTLELGDSALYLCASSPGRGQGINEQYFGPGTRLTVT.

This chain links TRBV7-8 with TRBJ2-2, with no clear D. CDR3 length equals 16 residues. V lost 4 bases and J 1 base, leaving 13 bases between the germline ends. Per germline, CDR1 SGHVS and CDR2 FQNEAQ. The CDR3 sequence is CASSSDLVRNTGELFF. DNA for the CDR3: TGTGCCAGCAGCTCGGATTTAGTTAGGAACACCGGGGAGCTGTTTTTT.

The rearrangement links TRBV30 to TRBJ1-2; unclear D gene. CDR3 size: 13 residues. The germline V gene encodes CDR1 GTSNPN and CDR2 SVGIG (reference sequence). V lost 2 bases to trimming and J lost 4 bases, with 11 bases between them. The CDR3 loop reads CAWSPGYFYGYTF. DNA for the CDR3: TGTGCCTGGAGTCCTGGGTACTTCTATGGCTACACCTTC.

The chain is built from TRBV6-5 and TRBJ2-7; unclear D gene. The CDR3 has 12 residues. V was trimmed by 0 bases and J by 4 bases, leaving 4 bases between them. Germline V gene sequence: CDR1 MNHEY, CDR2 SVGAGI. CDR3 amino acids: CASSYSRYEQYF. DNA for the CDR3: TGTGCCAGCAGTTACTCCCGGTACGAGCAGTACTTC.

The chain employs TRBV27 and TRBJ2-7; 8 bases fit TRBD1. CDR1 is MNHEY and CDR2 is SMNVEV in the germline V gene (reference sequence). V lost 2 bases, J lost 2 bases, and 8 bases stayed unmatched. CDR3 length: 16 residues. CDR3 coding DNA: TGTGCCAGCAGTTTACTGACCGGGACAGGCACCTACGAGCAGTACTTC. Translated: CASSLLTGTGTYEQYF.

V usage is TRBV5-1 and J usage is TRBJ1-2; a possible D gene is TRBD1 (5 bases). The germline V gene has CDR1 SGHRS and CDR2 YFSETQ. The CDR3 runs to 17 residues. Between the trimmed V and J ends, which lost 4 bases and 2 bases, there was a span of 21 bases. The chain's CDR3 is CASSPSPRQPTNYGYTF. The DNA for the CDR3 is TGCGCCAGCAGCCCCTCCCCAAGACAGCCGACCAACTATGGCTACACCTTC.

This clone was detected only a few times. The J gene is TRBJ2-1, the V gene TRBV4-2, with D possibly being TRBD2 (5 bases). Germline loops: CDR1 LGHNA, CDR2 YNFKEQ. Deletions cut 3 bases from V and 4 bases from J, with 13 bases between. The CDR3 length is 15 residues. Here the CDR3 DNA reads TGTGCCAGCAGCCAGGGCAGCGGAGGATACAATGAGCAGTTCTTC. It is translated as CASSQGSGGYNEQFF.